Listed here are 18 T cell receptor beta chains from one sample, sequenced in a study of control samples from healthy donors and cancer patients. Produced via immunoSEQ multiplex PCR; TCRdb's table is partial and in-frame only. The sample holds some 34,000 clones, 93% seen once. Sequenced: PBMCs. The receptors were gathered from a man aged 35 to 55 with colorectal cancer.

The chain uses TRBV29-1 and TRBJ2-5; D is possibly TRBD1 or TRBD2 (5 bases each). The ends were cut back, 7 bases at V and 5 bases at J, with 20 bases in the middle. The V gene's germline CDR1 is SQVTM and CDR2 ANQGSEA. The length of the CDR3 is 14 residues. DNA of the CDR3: TGCAGCGGGGGTGCACAGGCGTCGGGGGAGACCCAGTACTTC. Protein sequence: CSGGAQASGETQYF.

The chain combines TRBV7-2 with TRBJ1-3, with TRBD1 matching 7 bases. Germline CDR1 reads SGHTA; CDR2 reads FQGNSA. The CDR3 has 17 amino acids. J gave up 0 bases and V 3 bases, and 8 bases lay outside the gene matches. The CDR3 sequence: CASSLERQGFSGNTIYF. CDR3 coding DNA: TGTGCCAGCAGCTTGGAGCGACAGGGATTCTCTGGAAACACCATATATTTT.

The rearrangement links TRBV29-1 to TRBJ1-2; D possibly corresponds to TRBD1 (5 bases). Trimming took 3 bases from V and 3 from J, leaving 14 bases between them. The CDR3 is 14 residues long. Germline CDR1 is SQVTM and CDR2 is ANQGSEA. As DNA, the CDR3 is TGCAGCGTTGACGGATTCCGCAGGGACTATGGCTACACCTTC. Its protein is CSVDGFRRDYGYTF.

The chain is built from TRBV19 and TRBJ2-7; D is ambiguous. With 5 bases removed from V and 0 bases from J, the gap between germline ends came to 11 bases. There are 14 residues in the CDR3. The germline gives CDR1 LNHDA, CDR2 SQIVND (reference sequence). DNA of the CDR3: TGTGCCAGTAGTCGGTCTGTAACCTCCTACGAGCAGTACTTC. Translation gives CASSRSVTSYEQYF.

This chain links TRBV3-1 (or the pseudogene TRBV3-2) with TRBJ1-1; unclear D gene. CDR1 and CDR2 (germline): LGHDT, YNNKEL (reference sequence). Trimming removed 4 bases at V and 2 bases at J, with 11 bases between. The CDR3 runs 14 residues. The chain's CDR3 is CASSLAGANTEAFF. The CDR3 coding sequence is TGTGCCAGCAGCCTCGCCGGCGCCAACACTGAAGCTTTCTTT.

CDR3 amino acids: CASSQRGTSYNEQFF. The CDR3 bases are TGTGCCAGCAGCCAACGCGGGACTAGCTACAATGAGCAGTTCTTC. The chain carries TRBV7-9 and TRBJ2-1; 8 bases line up with TRBD2. This CDR3 is built from 15 residues. Unmatched junction bases numbered 6, after V lost 5 bases and J lost 3 bases. Germline CDR1 and CDR2: SEHNR and FQNEAQ (reference sequence).

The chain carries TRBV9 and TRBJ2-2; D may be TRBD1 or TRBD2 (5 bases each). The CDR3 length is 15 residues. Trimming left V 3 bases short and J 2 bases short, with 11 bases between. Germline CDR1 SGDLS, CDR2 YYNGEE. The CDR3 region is CASSARDVNTGELFF. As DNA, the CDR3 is TGTGCCAGCAGCGCACGGGACGTAAACACCGGGGAGCTGTTTTTT.

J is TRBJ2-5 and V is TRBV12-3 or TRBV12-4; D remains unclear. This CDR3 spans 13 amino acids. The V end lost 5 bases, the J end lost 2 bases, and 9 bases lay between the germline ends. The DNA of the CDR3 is TGTGCCAGCAGTCTCTCCGGGCAAGAGACCCAGTACTTC. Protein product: CASSLSGQETQYF.

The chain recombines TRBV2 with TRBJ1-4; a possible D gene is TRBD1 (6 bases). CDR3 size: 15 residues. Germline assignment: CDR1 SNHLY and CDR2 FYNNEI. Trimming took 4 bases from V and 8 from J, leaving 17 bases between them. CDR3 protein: CASSGPGQRSEKLFF. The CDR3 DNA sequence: TGTGCCAGCAGTGGCCCGGGACAACGTTCAGAAAAACTGTTTTTT.

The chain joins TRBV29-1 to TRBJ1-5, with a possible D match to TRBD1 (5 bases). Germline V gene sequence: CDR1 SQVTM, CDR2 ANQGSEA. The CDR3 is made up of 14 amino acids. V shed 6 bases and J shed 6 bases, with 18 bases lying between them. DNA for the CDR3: TGCAGCGTCGCGACAGACGAGAGAGGTCAGCCCCAGCATTTT. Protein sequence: CSVATDERGQPQHF.

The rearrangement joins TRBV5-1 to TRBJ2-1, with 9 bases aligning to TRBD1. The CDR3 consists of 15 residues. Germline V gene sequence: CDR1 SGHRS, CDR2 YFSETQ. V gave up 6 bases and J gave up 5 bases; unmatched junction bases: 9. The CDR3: CASKKPGQGDNEQFF. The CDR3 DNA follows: TGCGCCAGCAAAAAACCGGGACAGGGAGACAATGAGCAGTTCTTC.

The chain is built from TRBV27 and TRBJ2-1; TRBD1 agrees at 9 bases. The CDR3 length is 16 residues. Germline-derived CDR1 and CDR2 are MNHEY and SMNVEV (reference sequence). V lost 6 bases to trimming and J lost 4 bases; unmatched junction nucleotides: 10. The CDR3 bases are TGTGCCAGCAGCCCGTACCGGGACAGGGTTTACAATGAGCAGTTCTTC. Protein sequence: CASSPYRDRVYNEQFF.

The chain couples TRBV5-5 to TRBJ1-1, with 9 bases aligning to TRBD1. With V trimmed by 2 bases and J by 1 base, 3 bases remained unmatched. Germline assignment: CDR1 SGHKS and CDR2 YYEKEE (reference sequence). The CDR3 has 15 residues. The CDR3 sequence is CASSLLGQGNTEAFF. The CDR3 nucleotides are TGTGCCAGCAGCTTATTGGGACAGGGGAACACTGAAGCTTTCTTT.

The CDR3 nucleotides read TGTGCCAGCAGTGACAGTGCGGTCAATCAGCCCCAGCATTTT. Translated, it gives CASSDSAVNQPQHF. The chain links TRBV2 to TRBJ1-5; D is uncertain. Germline V lookup: CDR1 SNHLY, CDR2 FYNNEI. Trimming pared 3 bases from V and 3 bases from J, leaving 9 bases between. The CDR3 is 14 amino acids.

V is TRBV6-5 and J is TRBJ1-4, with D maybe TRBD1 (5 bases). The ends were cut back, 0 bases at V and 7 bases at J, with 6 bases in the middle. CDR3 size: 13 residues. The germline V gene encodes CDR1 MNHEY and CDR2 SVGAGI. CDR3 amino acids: CASSYSGVEKLFF. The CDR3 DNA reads TGTGCCAGCAGTTACTCGGGGGTTGAAAAACTGTTTTTT.

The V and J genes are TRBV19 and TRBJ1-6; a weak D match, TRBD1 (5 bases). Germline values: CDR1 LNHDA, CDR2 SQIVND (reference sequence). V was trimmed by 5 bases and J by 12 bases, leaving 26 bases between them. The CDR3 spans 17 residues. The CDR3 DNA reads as TGTGCCAGTAGTCTGCAAACCATGGGGACCGGGCTGTTACCCCTCCACTTT. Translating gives CASSLQTMGTGLLPLHF. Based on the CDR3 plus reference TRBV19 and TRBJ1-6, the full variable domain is DGGITQSPKYLFRKEGQNVTLSCEQNLNHDAMYWYRQDPGQGLRLIYYSQIVNDFQKGDIAEGYSVSREKKESFPLTVTSAQKNPTAFYLCASSLQTMGTGLLPLHFGNGTRLTVT.

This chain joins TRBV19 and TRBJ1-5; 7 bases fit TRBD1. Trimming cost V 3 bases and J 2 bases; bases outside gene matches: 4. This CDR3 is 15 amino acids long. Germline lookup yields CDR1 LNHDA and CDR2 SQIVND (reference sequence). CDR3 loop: CASSMYRGGNQPQHF. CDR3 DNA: TGTGCCAGTAGTATGTACAGGGGAGGCAATCAGCCCCAGCATTTT.

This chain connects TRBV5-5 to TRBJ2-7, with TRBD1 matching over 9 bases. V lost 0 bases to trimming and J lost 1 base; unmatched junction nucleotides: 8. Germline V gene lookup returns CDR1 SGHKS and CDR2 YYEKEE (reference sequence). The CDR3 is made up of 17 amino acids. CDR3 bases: TGTGCCAGCAGCTTGGTTTACAGGGGGCGCGAATCCTACGAGCAGTACTTC. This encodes CASSLVYRGRESYEQYF.